The 17 T cell receptor beta chains below all came from one sample that was sequenced in a study of blood T cell repertoires in COVID-19. Some clones are missing from TCRdb's copy, which holds only in-frame ones; the method was immunoSEQ multiplex PCR. The sample shows around 420,000 clones, roughly 88% of them seen only once. Sequencing was carried out using PBMCs or T cells enriched from blood (not recorded which). The source of these receptors is a woman between 40 and 55 years old with acute COVID-19.

The chain has TRBV3-1 (or the pseudogene TRBV3-2) and TRBJ1-5; 7 bases are a match to TRBD1. The J segment lost 4 bases and the V segment lost 0 bases, leaving 6 bases of the junction unmatched. CDR1 is LGHDT and CDR2 is YNNKEL in the germline V gene (reference sequence). There are 16 residues in the CDR3. CDR3 DNA sequence: TGTGCCAGCAGCCAAGATAAGGGACAGATAAATCAGCCCCAGCATTTT. Protein product: CASSQDKGQINQPQHF.

In this sample, this clone turned up a few times. The chain recombines TRBV11-2 with TRBJ1-6, with 9 bases lining up with TRBD1. Germline V gene data show CDR1 as SGHAT and CDR2 as FQNNGV. V shed 3 bases and J 8 bases; nucleotides not matched to a gene: 14. The CDR3 runs 18 residues. CDR3 sequence: CASSFRRPGTGLDSPLHF. The CDR3 region has the DNA TGTGCCAGCAGCTTCCGTAGACCCGGGACAGGGCTTGATTCACCCCTCCACTTT.

The J gene is TRBJ2-1, the V gene TRBV30, with D uncertain. The germline CDR1 and CDR2 sequences are GTSNPN and SVGIG (reference sequence). CDR3 size: 15 residues. V lost 0 bases to trimming and J lost 5 bases, with 14 bases between them. CDR3 region: CAWSVHGNLNNEQFF. CDR3 DNA sequence: TGTGCCTGGAGTGTACATGGTAACCTTAACAATGAGCAGTTCTTC.

V gene TRBV6-5 combines with J gene TRBJ2-7, with 9 bases aligning to TRBD2. CDR1 is MNHEY, CDR2 SVGAGI, per germline. The CDR3 covers 15 residues. V was clipped by 5 bases and J by 3 bases; unmatched bases: 8. The CDR3: CASSLLAGPDYEQYF. The CDR3 DNA is TGTGCCAGCAGTCTGCTAGCGGGGCCAGACTACGAGCAGTACTTC.

This sequence joins TRBV3-1 (or the pseudogene TRBV3-2) and TRBJ1-3; 7 positions match TRBD1. The CDR3 runs 17 residues. J lost 4 bases, V lost 4 bases, and 13 bases had no gene match. Germline V gene data show CDR1 as LGHDT and CDR2 as YNNKEL (reference sequence). CDR3 amino acids: CASSLASLLRGGNTIYF. As DNA, the CDR3 is TGTGCCAGCAGCCTCGCCTCCCTTCTCAGGGGGGGAAACACCATATATTTT.

This clone was picked up one time. CDR3 bases: TGTGCCAGCAGTGAATTAGGACTAGCGGGGGGGGCCCCAGATACGCAGTATTTT. Translation gives CASSELGLAGGAPDTQYF. The V call is TRBV2, the J call TRBJ2-3, with 15 bases fitting TRBD2. Losses at the gene ends were 2 bases for V and 4 bases for J; bases not matched to a gene: 7. CDR1 SNHLY and CDR2 FYNNEI come from the germline V gene. The CDR3 runs 18 residues.

V gene TRBV3-1 (or the pseudogene TRBV3-2) combines with J gene TRBJ1-5; D is possibly TRBD1 (6 bases). The CDR3 length is 15 residues. CDR1 and CDR2 from the germline V gene are LGHDT and YNNKEL (reference sequence). V lost 4 bases and J lost 5, with 15 bases in between. The CDR3 loop reads CASSPGGGGDQPQHF. As DNA, the CDR3 is TGTGCCAGCAGCCCCGGGGGCGGGGGCGATCAGCCCCAGCATTTT.

The chain is built from TRBV5-6 and TRBJ2-7; 8 bases agree with TRBD1. This CDR3 comprises 13 residues. V lost 3 bases to trimming and J lost 4 bases; unmatched junction nucleotides: 3. CDR1 is SGHDT, CDR2 YYEEEE, per germline. The CDR3 nucleotides are TGTGCCAGCAGCTGGGACAGGAGGTACGAGCAGTACTTC. It is translated as CASSWDRRYEQYF.

J is TRBJ2-5 and V is TRBV6-5; 10 bases agree with TRBD1. V lost 6 bases to trimming and J lost 5 bases; unmatched junction nucleotides: 9. The CDR3 consists of 15 residues. Looked up from germline, CDR1 is MNHEY and CDR2 is SVGAGI. The CDR3 DNA is TGTGCCAGCAGCCCCGGGACAGGGGTTAGGGAGACCCAGTACTTC. Amino acids: CASSPGTGVRETQYF.

The rearrangement uses TRBV7-9 and TRBJ1-1; D not certain. This CDR3 comprises 12 residues. Trimming shortened V by 4 bases and J by 4 bases, and 7 bases separated the two germline ends. The germline CDR1 and CDR2 sequences are SEHNR and FQNEAQ (reference sequence). CDR3 protein: CASSSTGTEAFF. The CDR3 coding sequence is TGTGCCAGCAGCTCAACGGGCACTGAAGCTTTCTTT.

This chain connects TRBV11-2 to TRBJ1-6; TRBD1 might be the D (5 bases). The CDR3 is 16 amino acids. V lost 9 bases to trimming and J lost 6 bases, with 21 bases between them. Germline CDR1 and CDR2: SGHAT and FQNNGV. The CDR3 sequence: CASRRPFQGTNSPLHF. The CDR3 DNA sequence: TGTGCCAGTCGACGCCCCTTTCAGGGAACTAATTCACCCCTCCACTTT.

V and J are TRBV5-1 and TRBJ2-4; D is perhaps TRBD1 (5 bases). This CDR3 spans 13 amino acids. CDR1 and CDR2 (germline): SGHRS, YFSETQ. With 0 bases removed from V and 9 bases from J, the gap between germline ends came to 10 bases. CDR3 nucleotides: TGCGCCAGCAGCTTGGGGCAGGGCACCATTCAGTACTTC. Encoded protein: CASSLGQGTIQYF. Full variable domain (outside the CDR3, taken from reference TRBV5-1 and TRBJ2-4): KAGVTQTPRYLIKTRGQQVTLSCSPISGHRSVSWYQQTPGQGLQFLFEYFSETQRNKGNFPGRFSGRQFSNSRSEMNVSTLELGDSALYLCASSLGQGTIQYFGAGTRLSVL.

J is TRBJ2-2 and V is TRBV4-2; a possible D gene is TRBD1 (6 bases). Trimming cost V 4 bases and J 3 bases, with 9 bases left between them. Germline values: CDR1 LGHNA, CDR2 YNFKEQ. The CDR3 sequence is 14 residues long. CDR3 coding DNA: TGTGCCAGCAGCCCTGGACAGTACACCGGGGAGCTGTTTTTT. Amino acids: CASSPGQYTGELFF.

A single count supports this clone. The CDR3 DNA follows: TGTGCCAGCAGCCAAGGTAGCGGAAATAGCAATCAGCCCCAGCATTTT. This sequence encodes CASSQGSGNSNQPQHF. The rearrangement uses TRBV3-1 (or the pseudogene TRBV3-2) and TRBJ1-5; D not certain. The CDR3 sequence is 16 residues long. Germline lookup yields CDR1 LGHDT and CDR2 YNNKEL (reference sequence). Trimming stripped 1 base from V and 0 bases from J, with 10 bases between.

The chain uses TRBV19 and TRBJ1-2; 11 nucleotides match TRBD1. The trim removed 10 bases at V and 3 bases at J, leaving 13 bases unmatched. This CDR3 is built from 16 residues. CDR1 LNHDA and CDR2 SQIVND come from the germline V gene (reference sequence). In DNA, the CDR3 is TGTGCCACCGAAGATCCCGGGACAGGGGGTGACTATGGCTACACCTTC. This encodes CATEDPGTGGDYGYTF.

The V call is TRBV27, the J call TRBJ1-1, with 9 bases fitting TRBD1. There are 15 residues in the CDR3. V shed 5 bases and J 6 bases; nucleotides not matched to a gene: 10. Germline CDR1 reads MNHEY; CDR2 reads SMNVEV (reference sequence). The CDR3 DNA follows: TGTGCCAGCAGTGATAGGACAGGGGCGGGCGCTGAAGCTTTCTTT. Translated, it gives CASSDRTGAGAEAFF.

This chain links TRBV19 with TRBJ1-2, with a possible D match to TRBD1 (5 bases). Germline CDR1 is LNHDA and CDR2 is SQIVND (reference sequence). This CDR3 is 14 amino acids long. V gave up 1 base and J gave up 6 bases, with 12 bases separating them. CDR3 in amino acids: CASSIVRARDGYTF. The CDR3 DNA is TGTGCCAGTAGTATAGTCAGGGCCCGAGATGGCTACACCTTC.